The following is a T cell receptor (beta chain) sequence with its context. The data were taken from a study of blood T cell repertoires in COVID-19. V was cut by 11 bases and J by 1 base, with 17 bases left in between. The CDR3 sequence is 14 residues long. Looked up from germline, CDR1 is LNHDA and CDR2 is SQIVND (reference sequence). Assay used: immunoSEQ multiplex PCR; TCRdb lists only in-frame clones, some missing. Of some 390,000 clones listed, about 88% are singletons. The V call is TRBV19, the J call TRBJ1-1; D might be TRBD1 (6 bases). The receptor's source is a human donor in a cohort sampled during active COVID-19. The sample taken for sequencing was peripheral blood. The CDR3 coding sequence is TGTGCCTCCAGGGGTCCCCTGCCGAACACTGAAGCTTTCTTT. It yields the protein CASRGPLPNTEAFF. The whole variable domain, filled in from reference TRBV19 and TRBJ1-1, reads DGGITQSPKYLFRKEGQNVTLSCEQNLNHDAMYWYRQDPGQGLRLIYYSQIVNDFQKGDIAEGYSVSREKKESFPLTVTSAQKNPTAFYLCASRGPLPNTEAFFGQGTRLTVV.